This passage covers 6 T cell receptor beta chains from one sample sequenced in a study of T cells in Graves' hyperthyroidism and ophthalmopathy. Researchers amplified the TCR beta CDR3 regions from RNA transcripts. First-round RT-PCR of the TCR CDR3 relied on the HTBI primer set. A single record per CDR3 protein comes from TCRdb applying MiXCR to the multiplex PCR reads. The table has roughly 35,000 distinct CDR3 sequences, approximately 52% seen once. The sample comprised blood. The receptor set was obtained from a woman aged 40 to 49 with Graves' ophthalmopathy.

The CDR3 DNA reads TGTGCCAGCAGCAATAGACAGGGAGGAACTGAAGCTTTCTTT. Translating it yields CASSNRQGGTEAFF. The chain recombines TRBV7-2 with TRBJ1-1; the match to TRBD1 covers 7 bases. From germline, CDR1 is SGHTA and CDR2 FQGNSA. This CDR3 is built from 14 residues. Trimming took 5 bases from V and 5 from J; bases not matched to a gene: 8.

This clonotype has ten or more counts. DNA of the CDR3: TGTGCCAGCACCTCAAGGGGGACAGGGAACACCGGGGAGCTGTTTTTT. It is translated as CASTSRGTGNTGELFF. The J gene is TRBJ2-2, the V gene TRBV5-6; 8 bases are a match to TRBD1. The CDR3 extends over 16 amino acids. V dropped 6 bases and J dropped 1; count of bases not matched to a gene: 8. The germline CDR1 and CDR2 sequences are SGHDT and YYEEEE.

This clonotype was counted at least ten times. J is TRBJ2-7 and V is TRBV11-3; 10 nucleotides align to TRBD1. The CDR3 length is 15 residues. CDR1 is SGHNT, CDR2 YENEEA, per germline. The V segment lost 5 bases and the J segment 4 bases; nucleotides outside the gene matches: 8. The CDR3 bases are TGTGCCAGCAGCGCGACAACGGGACAGGGGTACGAGCAGTACTTC. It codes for CASSATTGQGYEQYF.

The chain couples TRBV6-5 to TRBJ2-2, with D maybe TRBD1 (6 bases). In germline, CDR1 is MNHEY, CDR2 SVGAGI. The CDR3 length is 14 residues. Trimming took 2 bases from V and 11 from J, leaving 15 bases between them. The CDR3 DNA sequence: TGTGCCAGCAGTTACCGATACAGGGCCTACGAGCTGTTTTTT. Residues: CASSYRYRAYELFF.

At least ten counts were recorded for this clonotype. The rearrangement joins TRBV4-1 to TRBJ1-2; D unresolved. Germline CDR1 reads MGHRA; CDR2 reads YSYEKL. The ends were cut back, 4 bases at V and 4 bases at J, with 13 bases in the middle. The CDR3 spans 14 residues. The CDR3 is CASSPVGFVYGYTF. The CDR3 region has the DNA TGCGCCAGCAGCCCGGTAGGGTTCGTCTATGGCTACACCTTC.

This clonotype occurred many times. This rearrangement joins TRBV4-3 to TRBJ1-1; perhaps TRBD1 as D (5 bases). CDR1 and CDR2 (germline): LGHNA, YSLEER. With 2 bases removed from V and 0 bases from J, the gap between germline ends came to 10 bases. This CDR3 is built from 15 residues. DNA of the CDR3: TGCGCCAGCAGCCAAACCGGACACTTGAACACTGAAGCTTTCTTT. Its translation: CASSQTGHLNTEAFF.